The T cell receptor beta chain under discussion was sequenced for a study of Ad26.COV2.S vaccination and SARS-CoV-2 variants (dated by TCRdb to the early 2020s). Notes on the research overall: Vaccine-arm donors were drawn from COV1001, a multicentre, randomized, double-blind, placebo-controlled phase I-IIa trial of Ad26.COV2.S in healthy adults. Ad26.COV2.S was administered intramuscularly at a dose of 5x10^10 or 1x10^11 viral particles, either as one shot or as two shots given 56 days apart. Sequencing of the TCRbeta repertoire served to evaluate the specificity and breadth of SARS-CoV-2-reactive T cell receptors following Ad26.COV2.S vaccination. The TCR-sequenced set comprised around 30 samples: around 20 Ad26.COV2.S vaccine recipients, 5 placebo recipients and 8 SARS-CoV-2 convalescent individuals. Participants in the trial were split at random into five groups of five each, receiving low-dose or high-dose Ad26.COV2.S once or twice, or else placebo on both occasions. Throughout the experiments and outcome assessment, investigators stayed blinded to trial group allocation. Study-level results and caveats: According to the authors, total T cell responses may have been underestimated by the TCR breadth and depth analyses. After vaccination, spike-specific CD8+ and CD4+ T cell responses were reported to show substantial breadth. Spike-specific TCR breadth was higher in Ad26.COV2.S recipients than in placebo recipients (P = 0.0014). Vaccine and placebo recipients had comparable non-spike TCR breadth, which fits with the vaccine containing only spike. The study was not powered to compare responses between vaccine doses or regimens.

The immunoSEQ Assay was used to sequence TCRbeta CDR3 regions. After extraction, genomic DNA underwent amplification by bias-controlled multiplex PCR, followed by high-throughput sequencing. Per the authors' processing: To quantify the absolute abundance of each unique TCRbeta CDR3 region, sequences were collapsed and filtered. T cell fraction was estimated by normalization of TCRbeta template counts to usable DNA, with usable DNA being measured through amplification of reference genes present in all nucleated cells. Repertoire TCRs were annotated as SARS-CoV-2-specific by exact matching of V gene, CDR3 amino acid sequence and J gene to a known reactive TCR set. The reference SARS-CoV-2 TCR set was obtained from MIRA and was filtered for enrichment in COVID-19-positive ImmuneCODE repertoires, whereby public or cross-reactive TCRs were removed. Drawing on the MIRA antigens, annotated TCRs were analysed further at the level of specific ORF or position within ORF. Depth was the summed frequency of annotated unique rearrangements, while breadth was defined as annotated unique rearrangements over total unique productive rearrangements. Group comparisons of TCR breadth used two-sided Wilcoxon rank-sum tests. TCRdb provides this immuneACCESS table in a form limited to in-frame rearrangements. Some clones are lacking; in checked studies, under half of them reflect an unresolved V gene, and why the rest are absent is not known. Clone size and the V and J calls come from that table; the DNA yielded D and trimming. For this sample there are more than 400,000 clones; over 80% appear just once. Jointly, the top ten make up under 2% of the sample.

The sample's treatment or condition label, in plain terms: 19 received Ad26.COV2.S at low or high dose, single or two shots; five or six received placebo; per-sample allocation not given. Repertoires of vaccine and placebo recipients were sequenced from samples collected on day 63 after the first injection. Between 29 July and 7 August 2020, Cohort 1b enrolled 20 to 30 adults aged 18-55 years at one site in Boston, USA. Ad26.COV2.S consisted of a replication-incompetent adenovirus type 26 vector by which a prefusion-stabilized SARS-CoV-2 spike protein from the original Wuhan strain was expressed. As concerns this clone: The clone's antigen remains unknown. Base-call qualities are not available, and no considerably larger clone is one nucleotide away.

The specimen comprised peripheral blood, sampled in a trial of Ad26.COV2.S vaccine versus placebo. The TCR originated in a person between 18 and 59 years old who received the Ad26.COV2.S COVID-19 vaccine or a placebo.

CDR3 reads: CASSLGRGTDEQYF. The nucleotides read TGTGCCAGCAGCTTGGGCAGGGGAACAGACGAGCAGTACTTC. The chain links TRBV7-9 with TRBJ2-7; TRBD1 is possibly the D segment (6 matching bases). The CDR3 runs 14 amino acids, cysteine and phenylalanine included. The DNA shown is the 42-base CDR3, in frame from base 1. CDR1 and CDR2 (SEHNR, FQNEAQ) derive from the germline V gene (reference sequence). The trim is 3 bases for V and 5 bases for J, with a gap of 14 bases between the germline ends.